A single sample gave rise to the 25 T cell receptor beta chains below, sequenced in a study of CD8+ T cells in alopecia areata. Treatment in this sample: oral pan-JAK inhibitor, 5-10 mg twice daily. Following RNA extraction, reverse transcription yielded cDNA that acted as the sequencing template. TCRdb keeps only in-frame clones here, not all; method: immunoSEQ multiplex PCR. The sample lists under 200,000 clones, roughly 60% occurring once. The sequencing here drew on CD4+ T cells sorted from blood, taken at week 24, from a patient treated with tofacitinib. These receptor sequences come from a human donor with alopecia areata.

J is TRBJ1-2 and V is TRBV10-3; D is uncertain. The CDR3 contains 11 residues. V dropped 9 bases and J dropped 4 bases, with 9 bases sitting between them. CDR1 and CDR2 from the germline V gene are ENHRY and SYGVKD. The CDR3 nucleotides are TGTGCCATTAACAGCGGCTATGGCTACACCTTC. This gives the protein CAINSGYGYTF.

This clone was observed a handful of times. This chain links TRBV7-2 with TRBJ2-1; 9 bases agree with TRBD2. Germline-derived CDR1 and CDR2 are SGHTA and FQGNSA. The CDR3 has 17 residues. V lost 0 bases to trimming and J lost 6 bases; unmatched junction nucleotides: 9. CDR3 sequence: CASSLATGTSTGNEQFF. As DNA, the CDR3 is TGTGCCAGCAGCTTAGCCACCGGGACTAGCACCGGCAATGAGCAGTTCTTC. Combining the CDR3 with reference TRBV7-2 and TRBJ2-1 gives the whole variable domain GAGVSQSPSNKVTEKGKDVELRCDPISGHTALYWYRQSLGQGLEFLIYFQGNSAPDKSGLPSDRFSAERTGGSVSTLTIQRTQQEDSAVYLCASSLATGTSTGNEQFFGPGTRLTVL.

The chain has TRBV2 and TRBJ1-6; 8 positions agree with TRBD1. Trimming at V came to 7 bases and at J to 7 bases, leaving 6 bases not matched to a gene. In germline, CDR1 is SNHLY, CDR2 FYNNEI. The CDR3 consists of 14 residues. CDR3 residues: CASTLGQGNSPLHF. Written as DNA, the CDR3 is TGTGCCAGCACCTTAGGACAGGGCAATTCACCCCTCCACTTT.

There are a few counts of this clone. An end of the junction differs from the germline gene, which may be a read error. The genes are TRBV19 and TRBJ1-1, with 7 positions matching TRBD1. Germline V gene data show CDR1 as LNHDA and CDR2 as SQIVND (reference sequence). CDR3 size: 10 residues. CDR3 protein: CAVGEQGSHF. The DNA of the CDR3 is TGTGCTGTGGGGGAACAGGGGAGTCACTTT. The full variable domain, in which reference TRBV19 and TRBJ1-1 provide the parts outside the CDR3, is DGGITQSPKYLFRKEGQNVTLSCEQNLNHDAMYWYRQDPGQGLRLIYYSQIVNDFQKGDIAEGYSVSREKKESFPLTVTSAQKNPTAFYLCAVGEQGSHFGQGTRLTVV.

This chain links TRBV27 with TRBJ1-1; D is possibly TRBD1 (5 bases). The CDR3 consists of 13 residues. Germline-derived CDR1 and CDR2 are MNHEY and SMNVEV (reference sequence). Trimming shortened V by 5 bases and J by 1 base, and 8 bases separated the two germline ends. The CDR3 here is CASSGRANTEAFF. The CDR3 DNA reads TGTGCCAGCAGTGGCAGGGCGAACACTGAAGCTTTCTTT.

This chain joins TRBV6-6 and TRBJ1-6, with 10 bases identical to TRBD1. This CDR3 spans 14 amino acids. Germline V gene sequence: CDR1 MNHNY, CDR2 SVGAGI (reference sequence). The V and J ends lost 7 bases and 7 bases, in that order; junction bases with no gene match: 4. This CDR3 is CASTLTGGNSPLHF. The DNA of the CDR3 is TGTGCCAGCACCCTGACAGGGGGCAATTCACCCCTCCACTTT.

V and J are TRBV4-2 and TRBJ2-5; D assignment may be TRBD1 or TRBD2 (5 bases each). Trimming took 0 bases from V and 1 from J, leaving 9 bases between them. This CDR3 comprises 15 residues. CDR1 is LGHNA, CDR2 YNFKEQ, per germline. CDR3 DNA: TGTGCCAGCAGCCAAGAGGGACGCACCCAAGAGACCCAGTACTTC. This encodes CASSQEGRTQETQYF.

This clone came up a few times. The chain couples TRBV6-5 to TRBJ2-1, with 7 bases that match TRBD1. V gave up 9 bases and J gave up 2 bases; unmatched junction bases: 4. The length of the CDR3 is 13 residues. CDR1 and CDR2 from the germline V gene are MNHEY and SVGAGI. In DNA form, the CDR3 reads TGTGCCAGTCGACAGGGAGCCTACAATGAGCAGTTCTTC. It encodes CASRQGAYNEQFF.

This clone was observed a few times. The chain links TRBV30 to TRBJ2-7; 8 positions match TRBD1. After removal of 0 bases from V and 0 bases from J, the junction contained 7 bases not matched to a gene. Germline CDR1 and CDR2: GTSNPN and SVGIG (reference sequence). This CDR3 is 16 amino acids long. CDR3 DNA sequence: TGTGCCTGGAGTGTAATTTCAGGACAGGGCTCCTACGAGCAGTACTTC. It is translated as CAWSVISGQGSYEQYF.

The chain links TRBV10-3 to TRBJ1-6; perhaps TRBD1 as D (5 bases). The CDR3 totals 15 residues. V was trimmed by 3 bases and J by 8 bases, leaving 14 bases between them. Germline CDR1 reads ENHRY; CDR2 reads SYGVKD. The CDR3 loop reads CAISDQGLIDSPLHF. The CDR3 DNA follows: TGTGCCATCAGTGATCAGGGACTGATAGATTCACCCCTCCACTTT.

The chain employs TRBV5-6 and TRBJ1-1, with TRBD1 as a possible D gene (5 bases). The CDR3 consists of 16 residues. V lost 6 bases and J lost 0, with 18 bases in between. Germline V lookup: CDR1 SGHDT, CDR2 YYEEEE. CDR3 DNA sequence: TGTGCCAGCACTCTAGGTCCGGGGCCTATGAACACTGAAGCTTTCTTT. It encodes CASTLGPGPMNTEAFF.

The CDR3: CASSEQGRVGQETQYF. The CDR3 bases are TGTGCCAGCAGTGAACAGGGCAGGGTGGGCCAAGAGACCCAGTACTTC. The V call is TRBV25-1, the J call TRBJ2-5, with D possibly being TRBD1 (5 bases). The germline V gene encodes CDR1 MGHDK and CDR2 SYGVNS. The CDR3 spans 16 residues. V was clipped by 2 bases and J by 1 base, with 14 bases between them. The full variable domain, its missing parts supplied by reference TRBV25-1 and TRBJ2-5, is EADIYQTPRYLVIGTGKKITLECSQTMGHDKMYWYQQDPGMELHLIHYSYGVNSTEKGDLSSESTVSRIRTEHFPLTLESARPSHTSQYLCASSEQGRVGQETQYFGPGTRLLVL.

A few counts support this clone. The CDR3 nucleotides read TGTGCCAGCTCACCTAACGACCCAAACTCTGGAAACACCATATATTTT. Amino acid sequence: CASSPNDPNSGNTIYF. V usage is TRBV18 and J usage is TRBJ1-3; D unclear. V dropped 3 bases and J dropped 0 bases, with 12 bases sitting between them. Germline V gene data show CDR1 as KGHSH and CDR2 as LQKENI. This CDR3 has 16 residues.

This rearrangement joins TRBV27 to TRBJ2-7, with a weak D call TRBD1 (5 bases). The CDR3 is 13 amino acids. The V end lost 8 bases, the J end lost 3 bases, and 14 bases lay between the germline ends. Germline V lookup: CDR1 MNHEY, CDR2 SMNVEV (reference sequence). CDR3 residues: CASGKGPIYEQYF. DNA of the CDR3: TGTGCCAGCGGCAAGGGGCCGATCTACGAGCAGTACTTC.

This clone was counted only a few times. This chain joins TRBV6-6 and TRBJ1-1, with 7 bases that match TRBD1. V trimming: 5 bases; J trimming: 4 bases; junction bases outside the gene matches: 7. Germline CDR1 MNHNY, CDR2 SVGAGI (reference sequence). CDR3 length: 14 amino acids. CDR3 amino acids: CASSPQGESTEAFF. CDR3 coding DNA: TGTGCCAGCAGTCCTCAGGGGGAGAGCACTGAAGCTTTCTTT.

The chain employs TRBV5-1 and TRBJ2-2, with D perhaps matching TRBD1 (6 bases). V lost 4 bases to trimming and J lost 4 bases, with 17 bases between them. The CDR3 spans 16 residues. Per the germline V gene, CDR1 is SGHRS and CDR2 is YFSETQ. The CDR3, as DNA: TGCGCCAGCAGCCTGGTTGGGGGCCTTCTCACCGGGGAGCTGTTTTTT. Translated: CASSLVGGLLTGELFF.

The sample holds one count of this clone. The genes are TRBV5-1 and TRBJ2-5; 7 positions agree with TRBD1. CDR1 and CDR2 from the germline V gene are SGHRS and YFSETQ. This CDR3 contains 14 residues. V was pared by 6 bases and J by 1 base, with 6 bases of the junction left unmatched. The CDR3 nucleotides are TGCGCCAGCACGCCGGGACAGATCCAAGAGACCCAGTACTTC. It translates to CASTPGQIQETQYF.

This chain links TRBV19 with TRBJ2-5, with D perhaps matching TRBD1 or TRBD2 (5 bases each). Germline V lookup: CDR1 LNHDA, CDR2 SQIVND (reference sequence). Between the trimmed V and J ends, which lost 3 bases and 1 base, there was a span of 9 bases. The CDR3 has 14 amino acids. The CDR3 DNA follows: TGTGCCAGTAGTATTAAGGGACCCCAAGAGACCCAGTACTTC. Translating gives CASSIKGPQETQYF.

This clone appeared once. This chain joins TRBV30 and TRBJ2-2, with TRBD1 matching 8 bases. Germline CDR1 GTSNPN, CDR2 SVGIG (reference sequence). The CDR3 length is 15 residues. Trimming took 3 bases from V and 2 from J; bases not matched to a gene: 5. CDR3 DNA sequence: TGTGCCTGGAGGGCAGGGGGCTCAAACACCGGGGAGCTGTTTTTT. Its translation: CAWRAGGSNTGELFF.

The V and J genes are TRBV4-1 and TRBJ2-3; the D is unclear. The V end lost 1 base, the J end lost 3 bases, and 8 bases lay between the germline ends. The CDR3 is 14 amino acids. Germline CDR1 MGHRA, CDR2 YSYEKL. CDR3 sequence reads: CASSQGKWTDTQYF. The DNA of the CDR3 is TGCGCCAGCAGCCAAGGGAAGTGGACAGATACGCAGTATTTT.

On this clone itself: The sample carries other DNA sequences with the same CDR3. Written as DNA, the CDR3 is TGTGCCTGGAGTGTGCAGGGGTACGAGCAGTACTTC. Translation: CAWSVQGYEQYF. This sequence joins TRBV30 and TRBJ2-7, with D possibly TRBD1 on 6 matching bases. V lost 0 bases and J 4 bases, leaving 7 bases between the germline ends. Germline CDR1 reads GTSNPN; CDR2 reads SVGIG (reference sequence). The CDR3 has 12 amino acids.

Remarks on this clone: This CDR3 is missing its conserved last phenylalanine or tryptophan, likely due to a read error. The DNA is omitted, as the CDR3 cannot be located on it reliably, and the CDR3 follows TCRdb's listing. The CDR3 sequence: CASSLIAGAESY. V and J are TRBV5-1 and TRBJ2-7; TRBD2, the table's D call, lacks a check against the DNA. Germline V CDR1 and CDR2: SGHRS, YFSETQ. 12 amino acids form the CDR3, both terminal residues included.

This clone was detected a few times. V usage is TRBV19 and J usage is TRBJ1-1, with D possibly TRBD1 on 5 matching bases. CDR1 is LNHDA, CDR2 SQIVND, per germline (reference sequence). This CDR3 is built from 12 residues. V was cut by 9 bases and J by 4 bases, with 12 bases left in between. The CDR3 loop reads CASRDGLTEAFF. DNA of the CDR3: TGTGCCAGCCGGGACGGCCTCACTGAAGCTTTCTTT.

The chain carries TRBV2 and TRBJ2-3, with D possibly matching TRBD1 (6 bases). Trimming pared 6 bases from V and 3 bases from J, leaving 10 bases between. Germline CDR1 is SNHLY and CDR2 is FYNNEI. The CDR3 contains 13 residues. The CDR3 DNA reads TGTGCCAGCAGATCGGACAGAACAGATACGCAGTATTTT. It translates to CASRSDRTDTQYF.

The V and J genes are TRBV12-5 and TRBJ2-7; D is perhaps TRBD1 (6 bases). Trimming stripped 5 bases from V and 0 bases from J, with 14 bases between. The CDR3 runs 15 residues. Per the germline V gene, CDR1 is LGHNT and CDR2 is FRNRAP. CDR3 sequence (DNA): TGTGCTAGTGGTCCCTCTACGACAGGCTCCTACGAGCAGTACTTC. This translates into CASGPSTTGSYEQYF.